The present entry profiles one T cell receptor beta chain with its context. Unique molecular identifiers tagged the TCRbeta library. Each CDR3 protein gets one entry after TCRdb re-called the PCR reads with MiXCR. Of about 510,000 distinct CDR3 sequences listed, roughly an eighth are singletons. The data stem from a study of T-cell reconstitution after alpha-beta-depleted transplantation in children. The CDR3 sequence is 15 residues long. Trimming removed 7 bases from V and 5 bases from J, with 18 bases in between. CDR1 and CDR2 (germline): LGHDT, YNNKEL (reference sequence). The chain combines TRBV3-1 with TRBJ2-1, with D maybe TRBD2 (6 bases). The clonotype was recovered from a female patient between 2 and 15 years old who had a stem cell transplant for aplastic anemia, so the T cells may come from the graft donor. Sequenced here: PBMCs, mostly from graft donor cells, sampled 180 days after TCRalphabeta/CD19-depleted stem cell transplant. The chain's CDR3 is CASMEKGTRDNEQFF. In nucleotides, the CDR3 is TGTGCCAGCATGGAAAAGGGGACTCGGGACAATGAGCAGTTCTTC.